The 23 T cell receptor beta chains reported below all come from one sample, sequenced in a study of blood T cell repertoires in COVID-19. Produced via immunoSEQ multiplex PCR; TCRdb's table is partial and in-frame only. The table has about 97,000 clones, about nine tenths seen once. Sample: peripheral blood. These receptors were taken from a man in his 60s with acute or convalescent COVID-19.

J is TRBJ2-5 and V is TRBV6-6, with TRBD1 identical over 7 bases. The CDR3 extends over 12 amino acids. V lost 6 bases to trimming and J lost 5 bases; unmatched junction nucleotides: 3. Germline V gene lookup returns CDR1 MNHNY and CDR2 SVGAGI (reference sequence). Written as DNA, the CDR3 is TGTGCCAGCAGCTTACAGGGGGAGACCCAGTACTTC. Translation gives CASSLQGETQYF.

The chain recombines TRBV3-1 (or the pseudogene TRBV3-2) with TRBJ2-7; TRBD1 aligns across 7 bases. V dropped 4 bases and J dropped 8; count of bases not matched to a gene: 8. The germline V gene has CDR1 LGHDT and CDR2 YNNKEL (reference sequence). The CDR3 has 13 amino acids. The CDR3 DNA reads as TGTGCCAGCAGCCTGTACCGGGACAGTAAGCAGTACGTC. Translation: CASSLYRDSKQYV.

This clone was recorded once. The chain carries TRBV5-4 and TRBJ1-1; D is uncertain. The CDR3 is made up of 13 amino acids. Trimming stripped 0 bases from V and 10 bases from J, with 13 bases between. Looked up from germline, CDR1 is SGHNT and CDR2 is YYREEE (reference sequence). CDR3 region: CASSLADVRGAFF. The CDR3 DNA follows: TGTGCCAGCAGCTTGGCCGACGTACGGGGAGCTTTCTTT. The entire variable domain, with the rest obtained from reference TRBV5-4 and TRBJ1-1, is as follows: ETGVTQSPTHLIKTRGQQVTLRCSSQSGHNTVSWYQQALGQGPQFIFQYYREEENGRGNFPPRFSGLQFPNYSSELNVNALELDDSALYLCASSLADVRGAFFGQGTRLTVV.

The V and J genes are TRBV18 and TRBJ2-3; D ambiguous. CDR3 length: 15 residues. Trimming took 6 bases from V and 0 from J, leaving 13 bases between them. CDR1 and CDR2 (germline): KGHSH, LQKENI. The CDR3 protein is CASSSWRSSTDTQYF. The CDR3 DNA follows: TGTGCCAGCTCTTCCTGGCGGTCTAGCACAGATACGCAGTATTTT.

The rearrangement links TRBV7-9 to TRBJ1-4; D gene uncertain. Germline V gene lookup returns CDR1 SEHNR and CDR2 FQNEAQ (reference sequence). This CDR3 has 14 residues. Trimming stripped 5 bases from V and 4 bases from J, with 11 bases between. DNA for the CDR3: TGTGCCAGCAGCGAAGGACTTGGTAATGAAAAACTGTTTTTT. Protein sequence: CASSEGLGNEKLFF. Filled out from reference TRBV7-9 and TRBJ1-4, the complete variable domain reads DTGVSQNPRHKITKRGQNVTFRCDPISEHNRLYWYRQTLGQGPEFLTYFQNEAQLEKSRLLSDRFSAERPKGSFSTLEIQRTEQGDSAMYLCASSEGLGNEKLFFGSGTQLSVL.

This CDR3 reads CASSRTGTQETQYF. In DNA, the CDR3 is TGTGCCAGCTCACGTACAGGGACCCAAGAGACCCAGTACTTC. The chain joins TRBV18 to TRBJ2-5, with TRBD1 as a possible D gene (6 bases). There are 14 residues in the CDR3. V lost 4 bases to trimming and J lost 1 base, with 10 bases between them. In germline, CDR1 is KGHSH, CDR2 LQKENI. Full variable domain (rest looked up from reference TRBV18 and TRBJ2-5): NAGVMQNPRHLVRRRGQEARLRCSPMKGHSHVYWYRQLPEEGLKFMVYLQKENIIDESGMPKERFSAEFPKEGPSILRIQQVVRGDSAAYFCASSRTGTQETQYFGPGTRLLVL.

This rearrangement joins TRBV7-8 to TRBJ2-1; 13 bases are a match to TRBD2. CDR3 length: 17 residues. V lost 5 bases, J lost 7 bases, and 11 bases stayed unmatched. Germline V CDR1 and CDR2: SGHVS, FQNEAQ. This CDR3 is CASSPRLAGGGGNEQFF. Here the CDR3 DNA reads TGTGCCAGCAGCCCCCGACTAGCGGGGGGTGGAGGGAATGAGCAGTTCTTC.

The chain combines TRBV6-1 with TRBJ1-1; a possible D gene is TRBD1 (5 bases). Per germline, CDR1 MNHNS and CDR2 SASEGT. Trimming left V 5 bases short and J 6 bases short, with 16 bases between. The CDR3 runs to 14 residues. CDR3 sequence (DNA): TGTGCCAGCAGTAGGAGGAGGGGAACGGCTGAAGCTTTCTTT. It is translated as CASSRRRGTAEAFF.

This chain joins TRBV15 and TRBJ1-1, with 7 bases matching TRBD1. This CDR3 is 13 amino acids long. CDR1 and CDR2 (germline): LNHNV, YYDKDF (reference sequence). Trimming removed 4 bases from V and 5 bases from J; junction bases left unmatched: 4. The CDR3 region is CATSTPGGTEAFF. Here the CDR3 DNA reads TGTGCCACCAGCACCCCAGGGGGGACTGAAGCTTTCTTT.

The V call is TRBV27, the J call TRBJ1-5, with 9 positions matching TRBD1. After removal of 5 bases from V and 5 bases from J, the junction contained 7 bases not matched to a gene. Looked up from germline, CDR1 is MNHEY and CDR2 is SMNVEV (reference sequence). The CDR3 is made up of 15 amino acids. The CDR3 region has the DNA TGTGCCAGCAGTCCCGGGACAGGGAATCATCAGCCCCAGCATTTT. As protein: CASSPGTGNHQPQHF.

This clone was seen a single time. This rearrangement joins TRBV28 to TRBJ2-1; TRBD2 matches 9 bases. Germline V lookup: CDR1 MDHEN, CDR2 SYDVKM. V lost 3 bases and J lost 12; bases outside the gene matches: 9. CDR3 length: 14 amino acids. The CDR3 DNA sequence: TGTGCCAGCAGTTTCGGGACTAGCAAAGGGCGGCAGTTCTTC. This encodes CASSFGTSKGRQFF. Drawing the rest from reference TRBV28 and TRBJ2-1, the complete variable domain is DVKVTQSSRYLVKRTGEKVFLECVQDMDHENMFWYRQDPGLGLRLIYFSYDVKMKEKGDIPEGYSVSREKKERFSLILESASTNQTSMYLCASSFGTSKGRQFFGPGTRLTVL.

The genes are TRBV18 and TRBJ2-2, with 10 bases lining up with TRBD1. The V gene end was trimmed by 6 bases and the J gene end by 4 bases; junction bases not matched to a gene: 11. This CDR3 is 17 amino acids long. Germline V lookup: CDR1 KGHSH, CDR2 LQKENI. The CDR3 bases are TGTGCCAGCTCCCCTTCCGGGACAGGGGACACCACCGGGGAGCTGTTTTTT. Translation: CASSPSGTGDTTGELFF.

The J gene is TRBJ1-6, the V gene TRBV6-5; D is possibly TRBD1 (6 bases). Trimming took 4 bases from V and 6 from J, leaving 10 bases between them. CDR1 and CDR2 (germline): MNHEY, SVGAGI. This CDR3 is 14 amino acids long. CDR3 sequence (DNA): TGTGCCAGCAGTTGGGGGCTGGTTAATTCACCCCTCCACTTT. Amino acids: CASSWGLVNSPLHF.

CDR3 DNA sequence: TGTGCCAGCAGCTTAGCTGGGGGGTCCGACACCATATATTTT. It translates to CASSLAGGSDTIYF. This chain connects TRBV7-2 to TRBJ1-3; a possible D gene is TRBD1 (5 bases). The CDR3 is made up of 14 amino acids. V lost 0 bases, J lost 8 bases, and 11 bases lay in between. CDR1 and CDR2 (germline): SGHTA, FQGNSA.

The chain employs TRBV9 and TRBJ2-5; the match to TRBD2 covers 8 bases. The CDR3 has 16 residues. Germline CDR1 reads SGDLS; CDR2 reads YYNGEE. The junction had 7 bases not matched to a gene; V was cut back by 1 base and J by 2 bases. The CDR3 protein is CASSVTGTSKQETQYF. In DNA, the CDR3 is TGTGCCAGCAGCGTAACCGGGACTAGTAAACAAGAGACCCAGTACTTC.

The V gene is TRBV9, the J gene TRBJ1-3; D ambiguous. The CDR3 consists of 15 residues. V shed 0 bases and J shed 2 bases, with 9 bases lying between them. CDR1 is SGDLS, CDR2 YYNGEE, per germline. The CDR3 region is CASSVALSAGNTIYF. The DNA for the CDR3 is TGTGCCAGCAGCGTAGCTCTGAGTGCTGGAAACACCATATATTTT.

This chain joins TRBV5-1 and TRBJ1-2; perhaps TRBD1 as D (6 bases). The V gene's germline CDR1 is SGHRS and CDR2 YFSETQ. Trimming took off 2 bases at V and 4 bases at J, with 12 bases between the two ends. This CDR3 has 14 residues. The CDR3 bases are TGCGCCAGCAGCTTCCTGACAGGCTCCTATGGCTACACCTTC. Translation gives CASSFLTGSYGYTF.

The chain links TRBV7-2 to TRBJ2-5; 7 positions match TRBD2. CDR1 and CDR2 (germline): SGHTA, FQGNSA. Trimming at V came to 1 base and at J to 5 bases, leaving 4 bases not matched to a gene. The CDR3 has 14 amino acids. CDR3 nucleotide sequence: TGTGCCAGCAGCTTAGGATGGGGGGGGGAGACCCAGTACTTC. This codes for CASSLGWGGETQYF. The variable domain in full, with the rest retrieved from reference TRBV7-2 and TRBJ2-5, is GAGVSQSPSNKVTEKGKDVELRCDPISGHTALYWYRQSLGQGLEFLIYFQGNSAPDKSGLPSDRFSAERTGGSVSTLTIQRTQQEDSAVYLCASSLGWGGETQYFGPGTRLLVL.

V is TRBV25-1 and J is TRBJ1-4, with D possibly TRBD1 on 6 matching bases. Trimming cost V 6 bases and J 4 bases, with 18 bases left between them. Germline lookup yields CDR1 MGHDK and CDR2 SYGVNS. CDR3 length: 16 residues. The CDR3 reads CASRGSGTPYNEKLFF. In DNA, the CDR3 is TGTGCCAGCAGGGGCTCTGGGACACCCTATAATGAAAAACTGTTTTTT.

The chain uses TRBV5-1 and TRBJ1-2, with D possibly TRBD1 on 5 matching bases. V lost 6 bases, J lost 3 bases, and 15 bases lay in between. This CDR3 is 14 amino acids long. From germline, CDR1 is SGHRS and CDR2 YFSETQ. In DNA form, the CDR3 reads TGCGCCAGCAAAATAAGCGGGACGGACTATGGCTACACCTTC. It codes for CASKISGTDYGYTF.

The V and J genes are TRBV10-3 and TRBJ1-1; no definite D call. Trimming cost V 6 bases and J 3 bases, with 11 bases left between them. The CDR3 is made up of 13 amino acids. Germline V gives CDR1 ENHRY, CDR2 SYGVKD. The CDR3 DNA reads TGTGCCATCAGCCCGACTCCAGACACTGAAGCTTTCTTT. As protein: CAISPTPDTEAFF.

This clone is a singleton in its sample. The V gene is TRBV19, the J gene TRBJ1-1; 8 bases agree with TRBD1. Germline V gives CDR1 LNHDA, CDR2 SQIVND (reference sequence). V lost 6 bases and J lost 5; bases outside the gene matches: 5. CDR3 size: 13 residues. CDR3 sequence (DNA): TGTGCCAGTAGCACAGGGGGAAAAACTGAAGCTTTCTTT. Its protein product is CASSTGGKTEAFF.

The chain links TRBV7-4 to TRBJ1-2; D remains ambiguous. Germline values: CDR1 SGHVT, CDR2 SQSDAQ. This CDR3 spans 15 amino acids. The V end lost 4 bases, the J end lost 4 bases, and 16 bases lay between the germline ends. DNA for the CDR3: TGTGCCAGCAGCTGGCAATTAACCAAAACCTATGGCTACACCTTC. Protein: CASSWQLTKTYGYTF.